Sequencing of this T cell receptor beta chain was carried out in a study of graft-versus-host responses after intestinal transplantation. In its sample, this clone was seen a few times. Its antigen is not known. The assay was immunoSEQ multiplex PCR, and TCRdb's table has in-frame clones only and misses some. The sample shows more than 90,000 clones, 85% to 95% of them seen only once. V lost 1 base to trimming and J lost 0 bases; unmatched junction nucleotides: 3. This CDR3 is 15 amino acids long. Germline-derived CDR1 and CDR2 are SGHAT and FQNNGV. J is TRBJ2-7 and V is TRBV11-2; TRBD2 agrees at 7 bases. The source of this sequence is a human donor who was the organ donor for an intestinal transplant. The sequencing used unstimulated CD8+ T cells sorted from spleen or lymph node cells, collected before transplant. CDR3 DNA: TGTGCCAGCAGCTTAGTGGGCGGGAGCTCCTACGAGCAGTACTTC. It specifies CASSLVGGSSYEQYF. Full variable domain (rest looked up from reference TRBV11-2 and TRBJ2-7): EAGVAQSPRYKIIEKRQSVAFWCNPISGHATLYWYQQILGQGPKLLIQFQNNGVVDDSQLPKDRFSAERLKGVDSTLKIQPAKLEDSAVYLCASSLVGGSSYEQYFGPGTRLTVT.